The present T cell receptor beta chain was sequenced within a study of T-cell reconstitution after alpha-beta-depleted transplantation in children. The length of the CDR3 is 18 residues. From germline, CDR1 is PRHDT and CDR2 FYEKMQ (reference sequence). The V end lost 0 bases, the J end lost 6 bases, and 24 bases lay between the germline ends. A TCRbeta library incorporating unique molecular identifiers was prepared. MiXCR, run by TCRdb on the PCR reads, gives a single entry per CDR3 protein. Of a few hundred thousand distinct CDR3 sequences in the sample, 25% to 30% were seen once. This sample comprised PBMCs, obtained before TCRalphabeta/CD19-depleted stem cell transplant. The chain recombines TRBV13 with TRBJ2-7; TRBD2 might be the D (5 bases). The receptor was isolated from a boy under two years old with Wiskott-Aldrich syndrome, due to receive a stem cell transplant. Written as DNA, the CDR3 is TGTGCCAGCAGCTTAGGTTCGGTCAGGTATCGGCATCGGGGCGAGCAGTACTTC. It specifies CASSLGSVRYRHRGEQYF.